Sequencing of this TCR beta chain was carried out in a study of cytotoxic CD8 clonotypes in ibrutinib-treated CLL. Points from the study as a whole: Clonality grew at ibrutinib response; at progression, it decreased back toward baseline.

Roughly 2 micrograms of genomic DNA, which was extracted from cryopreserved PBMCs, served as the material used for the TCR beta libraries. Turning to this clone: Its antigen is not identified.

Only in-frame clones appear in the TCRdb table, and some are missing; sequencing was by immunoSEQ multiplex PCR. The sample holds 45,000 to 65,000 clones, over 80% seen once. This receptor was obtained from a human donor with chronic lymphocytic leukemia. Sequenced here: PBMCs, sampled after 24 months of ibrutinib treatment.

The CDR3: CASSRQGRVNQPQHF. CDR3 bases: TGTGCCAGCAGCCGACAGGGACGAGTCAATCAGCCCCAGCATTTT. The chain links TRBV21-1 to TRBJ1-5; the D call TRBD1 from the table was never checked on the DNA. TRBV21-1 is noted as a pseudogene. The CDR3 covers 15 residues.